The next 10 T cell receptor beta chains were all read from a single sample in a study of CD8 T cells in Susac syndrome. When the RNA was reverse transcribed, random hexamers were used with an input of 0.5 to 1 ug. In TCRdb, the immunoSEQ multiplex PCR reads were re-called with MiXCR into one record per CDR3 protein. The sample has about 200,000 distinct CDR3 sequences; roughly 92% are singletons. Source material: CD8+ T cells from PBMCs. These receptors originate from a human donor with multiple sclerosis.

The rearrangement links TRBV3-1 to TRBJ2-5; D remains unclear. The CDR3 consists of 15 residues. Germline assignment: CDR1 LGHDT and CDR2 YNNKEL (reference sequence). V gave up 5 bases and J gave up 2 bases, with 15 bases separating them. The CDR3 reads CASSTPGQFQETQYF. The DNA for the CDR3 is TGTGCCAGCAGCACTCCCGGCCAGTTTCAAGAGACCCAGTACTTC.

The chain combines TRBV20-1 with TRBJ2-7; the match to TRBD2 covers 10 bases. CDR3 length: 15 amino acids. Germline V gene sequence: CDR1 DFQATT, CDR2 SNEGSKA (reference sequence). Trimming cost V 1 base and J 3 bases; bases outside gene matches: 6. In DNA form, the CDR3 reads TGCAGTGCTAGAGCCAGTAGCGGGAGGAGCTACGAGCAGTACTTC. Its protein product is CSARASSGRSYEQYF.

The J gene is TRBJ2-3, the V gene TRBV27, with unresolved D. CDR1 MNHEY and CDR2 SMNVEV come from the germline V gene (reference sequence). The CDR3 length is 14 residues. V was shortened by 3 bases and J by 3 bases, with 10 bases between the two germline ends. CDR3 sequence reads: CASSLGRETDTQYF. The CDR3 DNA reads TGTGCCAGCAGTTTGGGAAGGGAAACAGATACGCAGTATTTT.

The chain combines TRBV5-1 with TRBJ2-7; TRBD2 matches at 10 bases. The CDR3 consists of 14 residues. The germline CDR1 and CDR2 sequences are SGHRS and YFSETQ. Losses at the gene ends were 0 bases for V and 6 bases for J; bases not matched to a gene: 3. The CDR3 DNA is TGCGCCAGCAGCTTGGCTAGCGGGAGTGGCGAGCAGTACTTC. Residues: CASSLASGSGEQYF.

This chain uses TRBV20-1 with TRBJ1-2; 8 bases are shared with TRBD1. CDR1 and CDR2 (germline): DFQATT, SNEGSKA (reference sequence). This CDR3 has 12 residues. The V gene end was trimmed by 5 bases and the J gene end by 7 bases; junction bases not matched to a gene: 6. The CDR3 DNA follows: TGCAGTGCTCCGGACAGGGCGCGTGGCTACACCTTC. This codes for CSAPDRARGYTF.

This clonotype was picked up one time. V gene TRBV14 combines with J gene TRBJ2-5, with D perhaps TRBD2 (5 bases). Trimming left V 6 bases short and J 2 bases short, with 13 bases between. The germline CDR1 and CDR2 sequences are SGHDN and FVKESK. The CDR3 contains 14 residues. CDR3 amino acids: CASRLTGIQETQYF. The CDR3, as DNA: TGTGCCAGCAGACTCACCGGGATACAAGAGACCCAGTACTTC.

The rearrangement uses TRBV16 and TRBJ2-1, with unresolved D. Germline V CDR1 and CDR2: KGHSY, FQNENV. Trimming shortened V by 0 bases and J by 10 bases, and 7 bases separated the two germline ends. CDR3 length equals 12 residues. The CDR3 sequence is CASSQSSWEQFF. CDR3 DNA: TGTGCCAGCAGCCAATCTAGCTGGGAGCAGTTCTTC. Supplemented by reference TRBV16 and TRBJ2-1, the full variable domain reads GEEVAQTPKHLVRGEGQKAKLYCAPIKGHSYVFWYQQVLKNEFKFLISFQNENVFDETGMPKERFSAKCLPNSPCSLEIQATKLEDSAVYFCASSQSSWEQFFGPGTRLTVL.

V usage is TRBV5-6 and J usage is TRBJ1-1, with D tentatively TRBD1 (6 bases). The length of the CDR3 is 14 residues. Germline V gene lookup returns CDR1 SGHDT and CDR2 YYEEEE. V was trimmed by 4 bases and J by 1 base, leaving 11 bases between them. CDR3 DNA: TGTGCCAGCAGCGACGGACAGCCGAACACTGAAGCTTTCTTT. This encodes CASSDGQPNTEAFF.

This clonotype was seen just once. CDR3 coding DNA: TGTGCCAGCAGCTTTGACACGGGACAGCTTGAGCAGTTCTTC. Its translation is CASSFDTGQLEQFF. The rearrangement uses TRBV11-2 and TRBJ2-1, with TRBD1 matching over 7 bases. Germline assignment: CDR1 SGHAT and CDR2 FQNNGV. The CDR3 consists of 14 residues. V gave up 3 bases and J gave up 9 bases; unmatched junction bases: 8. Combining the CDR3 with reference TRBV11-2 and TRBJ2-1 gives the whole variable domain EAGVAQSPRYKIIEKRQSVAFWCNPISGHATLYWYQQILGQGPKLLIQFQNNGVVDDSQLPKDRFSAERLKGVDSTLKIQPAKLEDSAVYLCASSFDTGQLEQFFGPGTRLTVL.

This clonotype was observed a single time. This chain joins TRBV7-8 and TRBJ2-1, with TRBD2 matching over 7 bases. Germline V gene lookup returns CDR1 SGHVS and CDR2 FQNEAQ. The CDR3 spans 14 residues. V was clipped by 7 bases and J by 2 bases; unmatched bases: 5. The CDR3 sequence: CASTLAEAYNEQFF. CDR3 sequence (DNA): TGTGCCAGCACTCTAGCGGAGGCCTACAATGAGCAGTTCTTC.